The 13 T cell receptor beta chains in this list originate from one sample, sequenced in a study of PD-1 blockade in mismatch repair-deficient tumors. Sequenced by immunoSEQ multiplex PCR; TCRdb stores in-frame clones only, minus some. Of more than 90,000 clones listed, about 80% were seen once; the top ten hold about 4.7%. The starting material was peripheral blood, obtained roughly 60 weeks after starting pembrolizumab. The origin of the receptors is an adult with mismatch repair-deficient cancer.

V usage is TRBV7-9 and J usage is TRBJ1-2; a possible D gene is TRBD1 (6 bases). V shed 10 bases and J shed 6 bases, with 15 bases lying between them. Germline V gene data show CDR1 as SEHNR and CDR2 as FQNEAQ (reference sequence). This CDR3 has 12 amino acids. The CDR3 bases are TGTGCCACCATAGGGGGGAGCCATGGCTACACCTTC. Translation gives CATIGGSHGYTF.

The J gene is TRBJ2-1, the V gene TRBV19; D is perhaps TRBD1 (5 bases). The CDR3 consists of 13 residues. CDR1 is LNHDA and CDR2 is SQIVND in the germline V gene (reference sequence). The V end was cut by 2 bases, the J end by 7 bases, with 9 bases between. CDR3 protein: CASSIPQGNEQFF. The CDR3 nucleotides read TGTGCCAGTAGTATACCTCAGGGAAATGAGCAGTTCTTC.

The chain joins TRBV5-1 to TRBJ2-5, with D uncertain. Trimming cost V 5 bases and J 2 bases, with 7 bases left between them. This CDR3 region has 12 residues. CDR1 and CDR2 (germline): SGHRS, YFSETQ. CDR3: CASSVEQETQYF. CDR3 nucleotides: TGCGCCAGCAGTGTGGAACAAGAGACCCAGTACTTC.

The CDR3 DNA is TGTGCCAGCAGCGCATACAGGGGCGGGAACACTGAAGCTTTCTTT. Protein product: CASSAYRGGNTEAFF. The chain is built from TRBV5-6 and TRBJ1-1; the match to TRBD1 covers 7 bases. CDR1 and CDR2 (germline): SGHDT, YYEEEE. The CDR3 has 15 amino acids. V lost 4 bases, J lost 1 base, and 7 bases stayed unmatched.

The chain joins TRBV27 to TRBJ2-6; 10 bases agree with TRBD1. The CDR3 extends over 16 amino acids. After removal of 5 bases from V and 4 bases from J, the junction contained 5 bases not matched to a gene. The germline V gene has CDR1 MNHEY and CDR2 SMNVEV (reference sequence). CDR3 nucleotides: TGTGCCAGCAGTAGACAGGGGGCGTCCGGGGCCAACGTCCTGACTTTC. Its protein product is CASSRQGASGANVLTF.

The V gene is TRBV11-2, the J gene TRBJ2-3, with D possibly matching TRBD2 (6 bases). The CDR3 totals 12 residues. V lost 3 bases and J lost 5, with 6 bases in between. Looked up from germline, CDR1 is SGHAT and CDR2 is FQNNGV. The chain's CDR3 is CASSFSGDTQYF. The CDR3 coding sequence is TGTGCCAGCAGCTTTAGCGGAGATACGCAGTATTTT.

The table lists this clone with many counts. The rearrangement uses TRBV25-1 and TRBJ1-3; maybe TRBD1 (6 bases). The V end lost 5 bases, the J end lost 14 bases, and 13 bases lay between the germline ends. The length of the CDR3 is 11 residues. CDR1 is MGHDK and CDR2 is SYGVNS in the germline V gene. This CDR3 is CASSTKDSLYF. Written as DNA, the CDR3 is TGTGCCAGCAGTACTAAGGACAGTCTATATTTT. Using reference TRBV25-1 and TRBJ1-3 for the parts outside the CDR3, the full variable domain is EADIYQTPRYLVIGTGKKITLECSQTMGHDKMYWYQQDPGMELHLIHYSYGVNSTEKGDLSSESTVSRIRTEHFPLTLESARPSHTSQYLCASSTKDSLYFGEGSWLTVV.

The J gene is TRBJ2-7, the V gene TRBV29-1, with 9 bases identical to TRBD1. The CDR3 is 12 residues long. Trimming took 5 bases from V and 5 from J; bases not matched to a gene: 4. Per the germline V gene, CDR1 is SQVTM and CDR2 is ANQGSEA. CDR3 sequence: CSVMDRGNEQYF. The DNA for the CDR3 is TGCAGCGTTATGGACAGGGGAAACGAGCAGTACTTC.

The chain combines TRBV19 with TRBJ1-3; D gene unclear. From germline, CDR1 is LNHDA and CDR2 SQIVND (reference sequence). This CDR3 is 13 amino acids long. V dropped 6 bases and J dropped 0 bases, with 6 bases sitting between them. This chain's CDR3 is CASRRSSGNTIYF. Written as DNA, the CDR3 is TGTGCCAGTAGAAGATCCTCTGGAAACACCATATATTTT.

This chain uses TRBV6-5 with TRBJ1-2, with a tentative D call TRBD1 (6 bases). Trimming pared 5 bases from V and 10 bases from J, leaving 14 bases between. The CDR3 covers 12 residues. Germline CDR1 MNHEY, CDR2 SVGAGI. The CDR3 DNA follows: TGTGCCAGCAGTAAGGAAAGACAGGCCTACACCTTC. Its translation is CASSKERQAYTF.

J is TRBJ2-7 and V is TRBV7-8; 9 bases match TRBD2. The V segment lost 4 bases and the J segment 3 bases; nucleotides outside the gene matches: 16. There are 18 residues in the CDR3. Per the germline V gene, CDR1 is SGHVS and CDR2 is FQNEAQ. CDR3 sequence reads: CASSSRARLAATNYEQYF. For the CDR3, the DNA is TGTGCCAGCAGCTCCCGAGCCCGACTAGCGGCAACGAACTACGAGCAGTACTTC.

The chain links TRBV19 to TRBJ2-5; D is possibly TRBD1 (5 bases). V was clipped by 3 bases and J by 5 bases, with 16 bases between them. The CDR3 totals 15 residues. Germline lookup yields CDR1 LNHDA and CDR2 SQIVND (reference sequence). CDR3 coding DNA: TGTGCCAGTAGTATGGTTTGGGGCAGGGCTGAGACCCAGTACTTC. Protein sequence: CASSMVWGRAETQYF. The complete variable domain, with remaining parts taken from reference TRBV19 and TRBJ2-5, reads DGGITQSPKYLFRKEGQNVTLSCEQNLNHDAMYWYRQDPGQGLRLIYYSQIVNDFQKGDIAEGYSVSREKKESFPLTVTSAQKNPTAFYLCASSMVWGRAETQYFGPGTRLLVL.

The V call is TRBV5-4, the J call TRBJ2-6; a weak D match, TRBD2 (5 bases). The CDR3 has 15 amino acids. Trimming pared 4 bases from V and 0 bases from J, leaving 8 bases between. CDR1 and CDR2 from the germline V gene are SGHNT and YYREEE (reference sequence). In DNA form, the CDR3 reads TGTGCCAGCAGCCCCGGGGTCTCTGGGGCCAACGTCCTGACTTTC. As protein: CASSPGVSGANVLTF. Full variable domain (rest looked up from reference TRBV5-4 and TRBJ2-6): ETGVTQSPTHLIKTRGQQVTLRCSSQSGHNTVSWYQQALGQGPQFIFQYYREEENGRGNFPPRFSGLQFPNYSSELNVNALELDDSALYLCASSPGVSGANVLTFGAGSRLTVL.